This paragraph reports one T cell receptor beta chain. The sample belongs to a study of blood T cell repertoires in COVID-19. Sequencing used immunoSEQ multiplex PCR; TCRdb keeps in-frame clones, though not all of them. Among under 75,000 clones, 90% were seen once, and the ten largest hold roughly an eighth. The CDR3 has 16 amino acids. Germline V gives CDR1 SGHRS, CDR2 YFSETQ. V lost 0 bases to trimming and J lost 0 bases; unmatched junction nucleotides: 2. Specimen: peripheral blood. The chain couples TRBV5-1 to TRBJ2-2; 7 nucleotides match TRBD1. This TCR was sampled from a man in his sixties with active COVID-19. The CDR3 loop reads CASSLGTGSNTGELFF. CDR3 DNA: TGCGCCAGCAGCTTGGGGACAGGATCGAACACCGGGGAGCTGTTTTTT. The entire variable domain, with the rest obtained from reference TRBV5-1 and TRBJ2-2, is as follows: KAGVTQTPRYLIKTRGQQVTLSCSPISGHRSVSWYQQTPGQGLQFLFEYFSETQRNKGNFPGRFSGRQFSNSRSEMNVSTLELGDSALYLCASSLGTGSNTGELFFGEGSRLTVL.